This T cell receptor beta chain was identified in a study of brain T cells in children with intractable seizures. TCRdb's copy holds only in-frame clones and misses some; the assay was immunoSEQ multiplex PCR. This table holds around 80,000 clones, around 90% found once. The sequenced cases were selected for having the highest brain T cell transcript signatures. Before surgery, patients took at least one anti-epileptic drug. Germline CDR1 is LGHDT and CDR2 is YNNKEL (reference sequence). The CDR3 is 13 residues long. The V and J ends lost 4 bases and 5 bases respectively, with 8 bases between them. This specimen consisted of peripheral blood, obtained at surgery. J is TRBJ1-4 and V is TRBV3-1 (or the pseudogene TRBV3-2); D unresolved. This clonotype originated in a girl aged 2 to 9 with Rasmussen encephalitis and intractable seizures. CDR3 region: CASSLRINEKLFF. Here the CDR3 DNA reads TGTGCCAGCAGCCTAAGGATAAATGAAAAACTGTTTTTT.